Listed below are T cell receptor beta chains from one sample, sequenced in a study of cytomegalovirus exposure and HLA in healthy donors. Profiled with immunoSEQ multiplex PCR; TCRdb holds only in-frame clones, not every one. The sample consists of roughly 130,000 clones, about 80% of them appearing once. The material sequenced was PBMCs. The source of these receptors is a man aged 35-49 years in good health and CMV-seronegative. Both conserved end residues are part of each CDR3. The D gene is left open where the match is weak. Size is stated for part of the rows, as once, few or many counts, or as a class when the clone is expanded.

size | D | length | J | V | DNA | CDR3
once | TRBD1 | 13 | TRBJ1-2 | TRBV7-3 | TGTGCCAGCAGCTCGGGACAGGACTATGGCTACACCTTC | CASSSGQDYGYTF
once | TRBD2 | 16 | TRBJ2-5 | TRBV7-2 | TGTGCCAGCAGCTTATCTAGCGGGGGGGCCCGAGAGACCCAGTACTTC | CASSLSSGGARETQYF
. | . | 12 | TRBJ2-3 | TRBV2 | TGTGCCAGCAGTGAGGACACACAGTCCAGTCATTTT | CASSEDTQSSHF
. | TRBD2 | 14 | TRBJ2-1 | TRBV27 | TGTGCCAGCAGTTCAGGACTAGTTAGCAATGAGCAGTTCTTC | CASSSGLVSNEQFF
. | . | 16 | TRBJ1-2 | TRBV7-2 | TGTGCCAGCAGCTTGTTTGCGGGACGCACTAACTATGGCTACACCTTC | CASSLFAGRTNYGYTF
. | TRBD2 | 14 | TRBJ2-5 | TRBV13 | TGTGCCAGCAGCCTACGGGAGGGTGCAGAGACCCAGTACTTC | CASSLREGAETQYF
few | TRBD2 | 14 | TRBJ2-7 | TRBV2 | TGTGCCAGCAGTGAGGGACTAGCCGCCTACGAGCAGTACTTC | CASSEGLAAYEQYF
. | . | 13 | TRBJ2-2 | TRBV11-2 | TGTGCCAGCAGCTCCGTTTCTACCGGGGAGCTGTTTTTT | CASSSVSTGELFF
few | TRBD2 | 15 | TRBJ2-1 | TRBV19 | TGTGCCAGTAGTATGTTAGCGGGGGGGCCGAGTGAGCAGTTCTTC | CASSMLAGGPSEQFF
. | . | 14 | TRBJ2-5 | TRBV7-9 | TGTGCCAGCAGCACAGCGGCCGTCGGGGAGACCCAGTACTTC | CASSTAAVGETQYF
. | . | 13 | TRBJ2-2 | TRBV2 | TGTGCCAGCAGTGAGGGGGGTACCGGGGAGCTGTTTTTT | CASSEGGTGELFF
few | TRBD1 | 14 | TRBJ1-4 | TRBV7-9 | TGTGCCAGCAGCCCTGGACAGGGTAGTGAAAAACTGTTTTTT | CASSPGQGSEKLFF
. | . | 13 | TRBJ1-5 | TRBV7-8 | TGTGCCAGCAGCTTGGAGAGCAATCAGCCCCAGCATTTT | CASSLESNQPQHF
. | . | 14 | TRBJ2-1 | TRBV28 | TGTGCCAGCAGTTTACCGGGACTTTACAATGAGCAGTTCTTC | CASSLPGLYNEQFF
. | . | 13 | TRBJ2-5 | TRBV28 | TGTGCCAGCAGTTCACAGGGAACAGAGACCCAGTACTTC | CASSSQGTETQYF
. | TRBD2 | 18 | TRBJ2-5 | TRBV15 | TGTGCCACCAGCAGGGGGACTAGCGGGGGGGCGGCGAGAGAGACCCAGTACTTC | CATSRGTSGGAARETQYF
. | TRBD1 | 16 | TRBJ1-1 | TRBV11-1 | TGTGCCAGCAGCTCCCGACAGGGTGTGGGGGACACTGAAGCTTTCTTT | CASSSRQGVGDTEAFF
. | TRBD1 | 15 | TRBJ1-4 | TRBV9 | TGTGCCAGCAGCGTTACAGGGGCCATTAATGAAAAACTGTTTTTT | CASSVTGAINEKLFF
few | TRBD1 | 14 | TRBJ1-4 | TRBV9 | TGTGCCAGCAGCGGGACAGGGGAGGGAGAAAAACTGTTTTTT | CASSGTGEGEKLFF
once | TRBD1 | 15 | TRBJ2-7 | TRBV9 | TGTGCCAGCAGCGTAGGCGGACAGGGCCCATACGAGCAGTACTTC | CASSVGGQGPYEQYF
. | . | 14 | TRBJ2-7 | TRBV30 | TGTGCCTGGAGACAGGGCCTGAGCTCCTACGAGCAGTACTTC | CAWRQGLSSYEQYF
few | . | 13 | TRBJ1-1 | TRBV10-3 | TGTGCCATCAGTGCCAGGGCGGGGACTGAAGCTTTCTTT | CAISARAGTEAFF
. | TRBD1 | 14 | TRBJ2-7 | TRBV7-8 | TGTGCCAGCAGCTTAGACAGGGGGTATTACGAGCAGTACTTC | CASSLDRGYYEQYF
. | TRBD1 | 16 | TRBJ1-2 | TRBV13 | TGTGCCAGCAGCTTTGGACAGGGGAGTAGTATAGATGGCTACACCTTC | CASSFGQGSSIDGYTF
. | TRBD2 | 13 | TRBJ2-3 | TRBV10-3 | TGTGCCATGGGACTAGCGGCGACAGATACGCAGTATTTT | CAMGLAATDTQYF
few | TRBD1 | 14 | TRBJ2-7 | TRBV18 | TGTGCCAGCTCACCAGACAGGGATCTCTACGAGCAGTACTTC | CASSPDRDLYEQYF
few | . | 14 | TRBJ2-7 | TRBV27 | TGTGCCAGCAGTTTATGGGGGGGCAGGGACGAGCAGTACTTC | CASSLWGGRDEQYF
. | . | 15 | TRBJ1-2 | TRBV4-1 | TGCGCCAGCAGCCAAGAGGCAGGGGCGGCCTACGGCTACACCTTC | CASSQEAGAAYGYTF
. | . | 13 | TRBJ1-1 | TRBV19 | TGTGCCAGTAGTATTTCCCAGAACACTGAAGCTTTCTTT | CASSISQNTEAFF
. | TRBD2 | 16 | TRBJ2-1 | TRBV5-1 | TGCGCCAGCAGCTTGGGGGCTAGCGGGAGTGCGGATGAGCAGTTCTTC | CASSLGASGSADEQFF
. | TRBD1 | 14 | TRBJ1-2 | TRBV5-4 | TGTGCCAGCAGCTTCAGCGGACAGGCCTATGGCTACACCTTC | CASSFSGQAYGYTF
. | . | 13 | TRBJ1-1 | TRBV5-1 | TGCGCCAGCAGCTTTACCGGTGGCACTGAAGCTTTCTTT | CASSFTGGTEAFF
. | . | 17 | TRBJ2-2 | TRBV7-2 | TGTGCCAGCAGCTTATTCGGGCCGACAGCGAACACCGGGGAGCTGTTTTTT | CASSLFGPTANTGELFF
. | TRBD1 | 13 | TRBJ2-7 | TRBV6-1 | TGTGCCAGCAGCCTCGGGACAGGGTACGAGCAGTACTTC | CASSLGTGYEQYF
. | TRBD1 | 14 | TRBJ2-7 | TRBV19 | TGTGCCAGTAGTATGGGACAGGGCGCCTACGAGCAGTACTTC | CASSMGQGAYEQYF
. | . | 15 | TRBJ1-4 | TRBV30 | TGTGCCTGGAGCCGGTTGGGGGGGGCAAAAGAAAAACTGTTTTTT | CAWSRLGGAKEKLFF
. | . | 14 | TRBJ2-1 | TRBV5-1 | TGCGCCAGCAGCTCATACAGGGTTGGTAATGAGCAGTTCTTC | CASSSYRVGNEQFF
few | . | 15 | TRBJ1-5 | TRBV6-5 | TGTGCCAGCAGTCCGACAGGACCTAGCAATCAGCCCCAGCATTTT | CASSPTGPSNQPQHF
. | . | 15 | TRBJ1-2 | TRBV2 | TGTGCCAGCAGGGAAGGAGGCGGAGGAAACTATGGCTACACCTTC | CASREGGGGNYGYTF
once | TRBD2 | 19 | TRBJ2-3 | TRBV6-1 | TGTGCCAGCAGTGAAACCCCATCCTCAACTAGCGGGATAGGGGATACGCAGTATTTT | CASSETPSSTSGIGDTQYF
. | . | 11 | TRBJ2-3 | TRBV2 | TGTGCCACCGAGAAGTGGGATACGCAGTATTTT | CATEKWDTQYF
once | . | 15 | TRBJ2-3 | TRBV2 | TGTGCCAGCAGGGCCACCGGACTCCGCACAGATACGCAGTATTTT | CASRATGLRTDTQYF
. | TRBD1 | 15 | TRBJ2-7 | TRBV18 | TGTGCCAGCTCACCCTACACTACAGGGGGCTACGAGCAGTACTTC | CASSPYTTGGYEQYF
. | TRBD2 | 16 | TRBJ2-1 | TRBV28 | TGTGCCAGCAGTTTGGCCAGCGGGAGGGCCAGGGGTGAGCAGTTCTTC | CASSLASGRARGEQFF
. | TRBD1 | 15 | TRBJ2-7 | TRBV10-3 | TGTGCCATCAGGTCCTCCGGGACAGGGTCCTACGAGCAGTACTTC | CAIRSSGTGSYEQYF
. | TRBD2 | 15 | TRBJ2-3 | TRBV4-2 | TGTGCCAGCAGCCGGACTAGCGGGGGGGATGATACGCAGTATTTT | CASSRTSGGDDTQYF
. | . | 15 | TRBJ1-4 | TRBV15 | TGTGCCACCAGCAGAGATCCCGGGGGGGGTGAAAAACTGTTTTTT | CATSRDPGGGEKLFF
. | TRBD1 | 14 | TRBJ1-1 | TRBV2 | TGTGCCAGCATTACCGGGACAGGGAGTAGGGAAGCTTTCTTT | CASITGTGSREAFF